Presented here are 17 T cell receptor beta chains from one specimen sequenced in a study of T-cell reconstitution after alpha-beta-depleted transplantation in children. Preparation of the TCRbeta library involved a method that used unique molecular identifiers. TCRdb reanalysed the PCR reads using MiXCR and keeps one entry per CDR3 protein. The table has some 80,000 distinct CDR3 sequences, 18% seen once; the top ten hold about half. The material sequenced was PBMCs, mostly from graft donor cells, taken 360 days after TCRalphabeta/CD19-depleted stem cell transplant. The receptors come from a male patient between 2 and 10 years old who had a stem cell transplant for acute lymphoblastic leukemia, so the T cells may come from the graft donor.

The chain employs TRBV7-9 and TRBJ2-4; D remains ambiguous. CDR1 SEHNR and CDR2 FQNEAQ come from the germline V gene (reference sequence). V was cut by 5 bases and J by 0 bases, with 11 bases left in between. This CDR3 contains 15 residues. The CDR3: CASSPLWVAKNIQYF. In DNA form, the CDR3 reads TGTGCCAGCAGCCCGTTATGGGTAGCCAAAAACATTCAGTACTTC. The full variable domain, its missing parts supplied by reference TRBV7-9 and TRBJ2-4, is DTGVSQNPRHKITKRGQNVTFRCDPISEHNRLYWYRQTLGQGPEFLTYFQNEAQLEKSRLLSDRFSAERPKGSFSTLEIQRTEQGDSAMYLCASSPLWVAKNIQYFGAGTRLSVL.

This chain joins TRBV3-1 and TRBJ2-7; TRBD2 aligns across 7 bases. With V trimmed by 11 bases and J by 3 bases, 16 bases remained unmatched. The CDR3 sequence is 15 residues long. Germline V gene sequence: CDR1 LGHDT, CDR2 YNNKEL (reference sequence). The CDR3 region is CASCQERTRNYEQYF. The CDR3 bases are TGTGCCTCCTGCCAAGAACGGACTAGGAACTACGAGCAGTACTTC.

This clonotype was seen ten or more times. This sequence joins TRBV3-1 and TRBJ2-5; a weak D match, TRBD1 (6 bases). This CDR3 comprises 13 residues. The germline V gene encodes CDR1 LGHDT and CDR2 YNNKEL (reference sequence). V dropped 4 bases and J dropped 2 bases, with 8 bases sitting between them. CDR3 in amino acids: CASSLGQQETQYF. DNA of the CDR3: TGTGCCAGCAGCCTTGGACAGCAAGAGACCCAGTACTTC.

The CDR3 loop reads CASSLLGLAGSNEQFF. DNA of the CDR3: TGTGCCAGCAGTTTATTGGGACTAGCGGGATCCAATGAGCAGTTCTTC. The chain uses TRBV28 and TRBJ2-1; 13 nucleotides match TRBD2. With 1 base clipped from V and 6 bases from J, the junction kept 3 bases outside the gene matches. CDR3 length: 16 amino acids. In germline, CDR1 is MDHEN, CDR2 SYDVKM.

The DNA for the CDR3 is TGCAGCGTCCTTGGACTAGCCCACACCGGGGAGCTGTTTTTT. Encoded protein: CSVLGLAHTGELFF. This chain uses TRBV29-1 with TRBJ2-2; TRBD2 matches 8 bases. J gave up 3 bases and V 6 bases, and 6 bases lay outside the gene matches. CDR1 is SQVTM, CDR2 ANQGSEA, per germline. The CDR3 consists of 14 residues.

CDR3 protein: CASLASSYNEQFF. DNA of the CDR3: TGTGCCAGCCTAGCCAGCTCCTACAATGAGCAGTTCTTC. The chain recombines TRBV12-3 or TRBV12-4 with TRBJ2-1; possibly TRBD2 for D (5 bases). The CDR3 has 13 residues. Trimming pared 8 bases from V and 0 bases from J, leaving 8 bases between.

This clonotype was seen a few times. The rearrangement uses TRBV5-1 and TRBJ2-3; a possible D gene is TRBD1 (7 bases). Germline lookup yields CDR1 SGHRS and CDR2 YFSETQ. The CDR3 totals 15 residues. V was pared by 4 bases and J by 1 base, with 13 bases between. CDR3 nucleotides: TGCGCCAGCAGCCTCGGAGGGGGCCGCACAGATACGCAGTATTTT. This translates into CASSLGGGRTDTQYF. Based on the CDR3 plus reference TRBV5-1 and TRBJ2-3, the full variable domain is KAGVTQTPRYLIKTRGQQVTLSCSPISGHRSVSWYQQTPGQGLQFLFEYFSETQRNKGNFPGRFSGRQFSNSRSEMNVSTLELGDSALYLCASSLGGGRTDTQYFGPGTRLTVL.

The chain couples TRBV18 to TRBJ2-2, with no clear D. The CDR3 contains 17 residues. V dropped 2 bases and J dropped 0 bases, with 13 bases sitting between them. Looked up from germline, CDR1 is KGHSH and CDR2 is LQKENI. For the CDR3, the DNA is TGTGCCAGCTCACCAAGTACTGTAGGCGCGAACACCGGGGAGCTGTTTTTT. As protein: CASSPSTVGANTGELFF.

A word on this clonotype: The junction differs from germline at one of its ends, possibly a read error. The chain uses TRBV12-3 or TRBV12-4 and TRBJ2-1, with 7 nucleotides matching TRBD1. CDR3 length: 12 amino acids. This CDR3 is CASSLVATGCVF. The CDR3 coding sequence is TGTGCCAGCAGTTTAGTAGCGACAGGGTGCGTCTTC.

This chain uses TRBV4-2 with TRBJ2-2, with D perhaps matching TRBD2 (6 bases). CDR1 and CDR2 from the germline V gene are LGHNA and YNFKEQ. Trimming took 3 bases from V and 2 from J, leaving 13 bases between them. The CDR3 sequence is 16 residues long. As DNA, the CDR3 is TGTGCCAGCAGCCAGTGGCTAGCGACCAACACCGGGGAGCTGTTTTTT. Translated, it gives CASSQWLATNTGELFF.

The rearrangement links TRBV4-1 to TRBJ2-1; D may be TRBD1 (8 bases). The germline gives CDR1 MGHRA, CDR2 YSYEKL. The CDR3 totals 15 residues. Trimming took off 0 bases at V and 12 bases at J, with 18 bases between the two ends. The CDR3, as DNA: TGCGCCAGCAGCCAAGATTGGGCAGGGGGCGGGGGGCAGTTCTTC. Protein: CASSQDWAGGGGQFF.

The chain combines TRBV7-9 with TRBJ2-1; D possibly corresponds to TRBD2 (5 bases). V lost 5 bases and J 5 bases, leaving 10 bases between the germline ends. There are 13 residues in the CDR3. The germline gives CDR1 SEHNR, CDR2 FQNEAQ (reference sequence). The chain's CDR3 is CASSPGLDNEQFF. DNA of the CDR3: TGTGCCAGCAGCCCCGGACTGGACAATGAGCAGTTCTTC.

V is TRBV20-1 and J is TRBJ1-5; maybe TRBD1 (5 bases). V was pared by 5 bases and J by 0 bases, with 11 bases between. CDR1 is DFQATT, CDR2 SNEGSKA, per germline (reference sequence). This CDR3 spans 14 amino acids. CDR3 DNA: TGCAGTGCTTTTGACAGCAATAGCAATCAGCCCCAGCATTTT. This encodes CSAFDSNSNQPQHF.

In this sample, this clonotype turned up a few times. The V and J genes are TRBV5-1 and TRBJ2-1, with TRBD1 matching over 7 bases. CDR3 size: 12 residues. Germline CDR1 and CDR2: SGHRS and YFSETQ. The junction had 0 bases not matched to a gene; V was cut back by 5 bases and J by 4 bases. In DNA, the CDR3 is TGCGCCAGCAGGACAGGGTACAATGAGCAGTTCTTC. Its translation: CASRTGYNEQFF.

V gene TRBV4-1 combines with J gene TRBJ1-2; maybe TRBD1 (5 bases). Trimming took off 8 bases at V and 8 bases at J, with 12 bases between the two ends. Germline CDR1 is MGHRA and CDR2 is YSYEKL. The CDR3 runs to 11 residues. This CDR3 reads CASGGGFGYTF. As DNA, the CDR3 is TGCGCCAGCGGGGGGGGATTCGGCTACACCTTC.

This clonotype was recorded a few times. This rearrangement joins TRBV2 to TRBJ2-4; 8 bases match TRBD1. The length of the CDR3 is 17 residues. Germline trimming cut 8 bases from V and 2 bases from J; bases unmatched to any gene: 14. Germline V gives CDR1 SNHLY, CDR2 FYNNEI. CDR3 nucleotides: TGTGCCAGCCGGAACACAGGGGGACCTCTCCCCAAAAACATTCAGTACTTC. As protein: CASRNTGGPLPKNIQYF.

The chain employs TRBV6-1 and TRBJ1-5, with D hard to call. V dropped 4 bases and J dropped 0 bases, with 13 bases sitting between them. The CDR3 contains 16 residues. Germline loops: CDR1 MNHNS, CDR2 SASEGT. The CDR3 DNA follows: TGTGCCAGCAGTGGACTTCTCTTGTATAGCAATCAGCCCCAGCATTTT. This encodes CASSGLLLYSNQPQHF.